The 10 T cell receptor beta chains in this list originate from one sample, sequenced in a study of cytomegalovirus exposure and HLA in healthy donors. The PCR employed 60 Vbeta primers together with 13 Jbeta primers. TCRdb's copy holds only in-frame clones and misses some; the assay was immunoSEQ multiplex PCR. The sample carries a few hundred thousand clones, about 80% recorded once. The sample consisted of PBMCs. The source of these receptors is a girl aged 2-10 years in good health and CMV-seronegative.

The genes are TRBV7-9 and TRBJ1-6, with D tentatively TRBD1 (6 bases). This CDR3 has 16 residues. Germline V gives CDR1 SEHNR, CDR2 FQNEAQ (reference sequence). Trimming cost V 7 bases and J 5 bases, with 18 bases left between them. In DNA form, the CDR3 reads TGTGCCAGCACCGAGAGGGGGGGGCAGAATAATTCACCCCTCCACTTT. Residues: CASTERGGQNNSPLHF. Using reference TRBV7-9 and TRBJ1-6 for the parts outside the CDR3, the full variable domain is DTGVSQNPRHKITKRGQNVTFRCDPISEHNRLYWYRQTLGQGPEFLTYFQNEAQLEKSRLLSDRFSAERPKGSFSTLEIQRTEQGDSAMYLCASTERGGQNNSPLHFGNGTRLTVT.

The V and J genes are TRBV9 and TRBJ2-1, with TRBD2 identical over 8 bases. The germline CDR1 and CDR2 sequences are SGDLS and YYNGEE. This CDR3 contains 16 residues. V lost 4 bases to trimming and J lost 2 bases; unmatched junction nucleotides: 8. The CDR3 DNA reads TGTGCCAGCAGCCCCCGGGGGGGGGACACCTACAATGAGCAGTTCTTC. Protein product: CASSPRGGDTYNEQFF.

On this clone: Other nucleotide sequences in the sample specify the same CDR3. The rearrangement links TRBV5-5 to TRBJ2-7; D is uncertain. Germline CDR1 and CDR2: SGHKS and YYEKEE (reference sequence). The V end lost 2 bases, the J end lost 4 bases, and 7 bases lay between the germline ends. CDR3 length: 12 residues. DNA for the CDR3: TGTGCCAGCAGCTTTTCAGGATACGAGCAGTACTTC. Amino acid sequence: CASSFSGYEQYF. Using reference TRBV5-5 and TRBJ2-7 for the parts outside the CDR3, the full variable domain is DAGVTQSPTHLIKTRGQQVTLRCSPISGHKSVSWYQQVLGQGPQFIFQYYEKEERGRGNFPDRFSARQFPNYSSELNVNALLLGDSALYLCASSFSGYEQYFGPGTRLTVT.

The chain combines TRBV4-1 with TRBJ2-7, with 8 bases identical to TRBD1. The CDR3 has 13 residues. V lost 10 bases and J lost 2; bases outside the gene matches: 7. Germline assignment: CDR1 MGHRA and CDR2 YSYEKL. CDR3 amino acids: CATGQGPPYEQYF. The DNA of the CDR3 is TGCGCCACCGGACAGGGTCCACCCTACGAGCAGTACTTC.

The chain is built from TRBV5-1 and TRBJ1-2; no definite D call. V gave up 4 bases and J gave up 6 bases, with 16 bases separating them. Germline values: CDR1 SGHRS, CDR2 YFSETQ. This CDR3 has 14 residues. CDR3 DNA sequence: TGCGCCAGCAGCGAATCGTCAGGATGGCATGGCTACACCTTC. Amino acids: CASSESSGWHGYTF.

The chain employs TRBV18 and TRBJ1-5; D unclear. The germline V gene encodes CDR1 KGHSH and CDR2 LQKENI. The CDR3 runs 15 residues. Trimming left V 2 bases short and J 0 bases short, with 8 bases between. CDR3 in DNA: TGTGCCAGCTCACCAGATTCAGATAGCAATCAGCCCCAGCATTTT. The encoded protein is CASSPDSDSNQPQHF.

This clone was detected a few times. The chain is built from TRBV18 and TRBJ2-7; perhaps TRBD1 as D (6 bases). The CDR3 extends over 12 amino acids. Trimming removed 3 bases from V and 6 bases from J, with 9 bases in between. Germline V gene sequence: CDR1 KGHSH, CDR2 LQKENI. In DNA, the CDR3 is TGTGCCAGCTCACCGGACAGTTCCGAGCAGTACTTC. Its protein product is CASSPDSSEQYF.

The genes are TRBV28 and TRBJ2-5; 7 positions agree with TRBD2. CDR1 and CDR2 from the germline V gene are MDHEN and SYDVKM. CDR3 size: 13 residues. With V trimmed by 5 bases and J by 2 bases, 2 bases remained unmatched. The CDR3 is CASSPAGQETQYF. In DNA form, the CDR3 reads TGTGCCAGCAGTCCAGCGGGACAAGAGACCCAGTACTTC.

This clone came up once. The chain has TRBV7-9 and TRBJ1-1, with D possibly TRBD1 on 6 matching bases. Germline V gene data show CDR1 as SEHNR and CDR2 as FQNEAQ (reference sequence). CDR3 length equals 14 residues. The germline V and J ends were trimmed by 4 bases and 0 bases, with 9 bases remaining between them. CDR3 in DNA: TGTGCCAGCAGCTGGGGGCAGGTGAACACTGAAGCTTTCTTT. It translates to CASSWGQVNTEAFF. The full variable domain, rest sourced from reference TRBV7-9 and TRBJ1-1, is DTGVSQNPRHKITKRGQNVTFRCDPISEHNRLYWYRQTLGQGPEFLTYFQNEAQLEKSRLLSDRFSAERPKGSFSTLEIQRTEQGDSAMYLCASSWGQVNTEAFFGQGTRLTVV.

This clone was counted a single time. CDR3 bases: TGTGCCAGCAGCCTGATCCCACCAGGGACTGCCTCCTACGAGCAGTACTTC. Translated, it gives CASSLIPPGTASYEQYF. The chain links TRBV5-6 to TRBJ2-7; weak D call: TRBD2 (6 bases). Trimming pared 4 bases from V and 0 bases from J, leaving 20 bases between. The CDR3 is 17 amino acids. CDR1 and CDR2 from the germline V gene are SGHDT and YYEEEE.